This T cell receptor (beta chain) was found in a study of blood T cells in healthy people across ages. Findings and limits, study-wide: The study found TCR beta diversity correlated strongly with naive T cell percentage. Because sorting was not performed, PBMCs prevented conclusive naive versus antigen-experienced comparison.

Then a second PCR, running roughly 7 to 11 cycles, was carried out with a sample-barcoded 5' primer and a J-beta primer mix. No fewer than 2.5 million CDR3-containing paired-end reads came from each sample. TCRdb re-called the 5' RACE reads with MiXCR, one entry per CDR3 protein. This sample has roughly 730,000 distinct CDR3 sequences, with roughly three fifths found just once. The germline CDR1 and CDR2 sequences are SQVTM and ANQGSEA. With 1 base removed from V and 6 bases from J, the gap between germline ends came to 13 bases. CDR3 length equals 13 residues. Details on this clonotype: Its antigen remains unknown.

The genes are TRBV29-1 and TRBJ2-7; unclear D gene. Input material: blood. The clonotype comes from a man aged 40-49 years in good health. The CDR3 spells CSVEVGNPLEQYF. CDR3 DNA sequence: TGCAGCGTTGAAGTTGGGAACCCTCTCGAGCAGTACTTC.